These 17 T cell receptor beta chains were sequenced from one sample in a study of blood T cell repertoires in COVID-19. The method was immunoSEQ multiplex PCR; TCRdb's version includes in-frame clones alone and lacks a portion of them. The data contain under 450,000 clones, 80% to 85% of them singletons. Sample: PBMCs or T cells enriched from blood (not recorded which). The receptors derive from a woman between 45 and 60 years old who had recovered from COVID-19.

This chain links TRBV4-3 with TRBJ1-3; D possibly corresponds to TRBD1 (5 bases). V was clipped by 2 bases and J by 4 bases, with 9 bases between them. The V gene's germline CDR1 is LGHNA and CDR2 YSLEER. This CDR3 is 14 amino acids long. CDR3 protein: CASSQIGGGNTIYF. CDR3 nucleotide sequence: TGCGCCAGCAGCCAAATTGGGGGGGGAAACACCATATATTTT.

On this clone itself: This specimen includes other DNA sequences encoding the same CDR3. This chain connects TRBV7-2 to TRBJ2-3; tentative D call: TRBD1 (5 bases). Germline CDR1 SGHTA, CDR2 FQGNSA. The CDR3 sequence is 14 residues long. The V end lost 1 base, the J end lost 6 bases, and 11 bases lay between the germline ends. The CDR3 loop reads CASSLGVGADTQYF. The CDR3, as DNA: TGTGCCAGCAGCTTAGGCGTTGGGGCGGATACGCAGTATTTT.

The chain is built from TRBV6-2 or TRBV6-3 and TRBJ2-7; possible D gene TRBD2, 6 bases. Trimming removed 2 bases from V and 1 base from J, with 12 bases in between. The CDR3 is 15 residues long. The germline CDR1 and CDR2 sequences are MNHEY and SVGEGT. Here the CDR3 DNA reads TGTGCCAGCAGTTACGCCGTGACTAGATCCTACGAGCAGTACTTC. This translates into CASSYAVTRSYEQYF.

The CDR3 DNA reads TGTGCCAGCAGTCAGACTAGCGGGGGCGCCTGGCAGTACTTC. Translated: CASSQTSGGAWQYF. J is TRBJ2-7 and V is TRBV7-9; 12 bases are shared with TRBD2. Germline V gene sequence: CDR1 SEHNR, CDR2 FQNEAQ (reference sequence). Germline trimming cut 6 bases from V and 9 bases from J; bases unmatched to any gene: 9. This CDR3 is 14 amino acids long.

The chain links TRBV19 to TRBJ2-1, with a possible D match to TRBD2 (7 bases). V was cut by 3 bases and J by 7 bases, with 16 bases left in between. Germline CDR1 and CDR2: LNHDA and SQIVND (reference sequence). This CDR3 is built from 15 residues. The CDR3 spells CASSITGGSRNEQFF. The CDR3 nucleotides read TGTGCCAGTAGTATTACGGGGGGCAGTCGGAATGAGCAGTTCTTC.

This chain links TRBV7-2 with TRBJ1-2; TRBD1 agrees at 11 bases. CDR1 and CDR2 from the germline V gene are SGHTA and FQGNSA. This CDR3 is built from 18 residues. After removal of 5 bases from V and 3 bases from J, the junction contained 14 bases not matched to a gene. The CDR3, as DNA: TGTGCCAGCAGCCTCCGGACAGGGGGCGCGTTTAACCACTATGGCTACACCTTC. Translated, it gives CASSLRTGGAFNHYGYTF.

V gene TRBV30 combines with J gene TRBJ2-7, with a weak D call TRBD2 (6 bases). V was pared by 4 bases and J by 4 bases, with 8 bases between. Germline V CDR1 and CDR2: GTSNPN, SVGIG (reference sequence). The CDR3 sequence is 11 residues long. CDR3 nucleotide sequence: TGTGCCTGGACCGGGGGATACGAGCAGTACTTC. The encoded protein is CAWTGGYEQYF.

The chain recombines TRBV15 with TRBJ2-3; TRBD2 matches 9 bases. CDR3 length equals 20 residues. Germline CDR1 is LNHNV and CDR2 is YYDKDF (reference sequence). V shed 5 bases and J 1 base; nucleotides not matched to a gene: 19. The CDR3 region is CATSGPQGAGGQDRTDTQYF. Written as DNA, the CDR3 is TGTGCCACCAGCGGGCCACAAGGAGCGGGGGGTCAAGACCGCACAGATACGCAGTATTTT.

Here the CDR3 DNA reads TGTGCCAGCAGCTTAAGGACAGGGGGCGTCGAGACCCAGTACTTC. Translation gives CASSLRTGGVETQYF. The chain has TRBV5-8 and TRBJ2-5; 11 positions match TRBD1. The CDR3 spans 15 residues. Per germline, CDR1 SGHTS and CDR2 YDEGEE. Trimming removed 2 bases from V and 5 bases from J; junction bases left unmatched: 5.

This chain joins TRBV10-3 and TRBJ1-2; D perhaps matches TRBD1 (6 bases). V was shortened by 6 bases and J by 2 bases, with 10 bases between the two germline ends. CDR3 length equals 13 residues. Germline V gene lookup returns CDR1 ENHRY and CDR2 SYGVKD. CDR3 protein: CAIRDSRNYGYTF. The CDR3 DNA is TGTGCCATCAGGGACAGTCGGAACTATGGCTACACCTTC.

A few counts support this clone. V gene TRBV10-3 combines with J gene TRBJ1-2; D is possibly TRBD1 (6 bases). The CDR3 sequence is 14 residues long. CDR1 is ENHRY and CDR2 is SYGVKD in the germline V gene. Between the trimmed V and J ends, which lost 6 bases and 3 bases, there was a span of 14 bases. As DNA, the CDR3 is TGTGCCATCAGGGAGAAGGGGGGGGACTATGGCTACACCTTC. This sequence encodes CAIREKGGDYGYTF.

This clone has more than one count but fewer than ten. V gene TRBV5-4 combines with J gene TRBJ1-4, with TRBD1 matching 9 bases. Germline V gene data show CDR1 as SGHNT and CDR2 as YYREEE (reference sequence). V lost 4 bases and J lost 7; bases outside the gene matches: 5. This CDR3 region has 14 residues. The chain's CDR3 is CASSRGTGIEKLFF. CDR3 sequence (DNA): TGTGCCAGCAGCCGCGGGACAGGGATTGAAAAACTGTTTTTT.

The chain has TRBV7-9 and TRBJ2-1, with D possibly being TRBD1 (5 bases). Looked up from germline, CDR1 is SEHNR and CDR2 is FQNEAQ (reference sequence). This CDR3 is built from 14 residues. Trimming cost V 4 bases and J 5 bases, with 12 bases left between them. DNA of the CDR3: TGTGCCAGCAGCTCGAGTACAGGTCACAATGAGCAGTTCTTC. Its translation: CASSSSTGHNEQFF. Drawing the rest from reference TRBV7-9 and TRBJ2-1, the complete variable domain is DTGVSQNPRHKITKRGQNVTFRCDPISEHNRLYWYRQTLGQGPEFLTYFQNEAQLEKSRLLSDRFSAERPKGSFSTLEIQRTEQGDSAMYLCASSSSTGHNEQFFGPGTRLTVL.

V is TRBV6-5 and J is TRBJ1-1, with 11 bases lining up with TRBD1. The J segment lost 5 bases and the V segment lost 6 bases, leaving 5 bases of the junction unmatched. Germline CDR1 and CDR2: MNHEY and SVGAGI. This CDR3 spans 14 amino acids. The CDR3 sequence: CASRGQGANTEAFF. The CDR3 DNA sequence: TGTGCCAGCAGAGGACAGGGGGCTAATACTGAAGCTTTCTTT.

J is TRBJ1-6 and V is TRBV5-4, with TRBD1 as a possible D gene (5 bases). The germline V and J ends were trimmed by 0 bases and 5 bases, with 15 bases remaining between them. From germline, CDR1 is SGHNT and CDR2 YYREEE (reference sequence). The CDR3 loop spans 17 amino acids. The CDR3 protein is CASSLDQGRSDNSPLHF. The DNA for the CDR3 is TGTGCCAGCAGCTTGGATCAGGGAAGGAGCGATAATTCACCCCTCCACTTT. Filled out from reference TRBV5-4 and TRBJ1-6, the complete variable domain reads ETGVTQSPTHLIKTRGQQVTLRCSSQSGHNTVSWYQQALGQGPQFIFQYYREEENGRGNFPPRFSGLQFPNYSSELNVNALELDDSALYLCASSLDQGRSDNSPLHFGNGTRLTVT.

The chain recombines TRBV18 with TRBJ1-1; D might be TRBD1 (6 bases). CDR3 length equals 14 residues. V was trimmed by 3 bases and J by 1 base, leaving 9 bases between them. Germline V gene data show CDR1 as KGHSH and CDR2 as LQKENI. CDR3 loop: CASSPKDRNTEAFF. CDR3 sequence (DNA): TGTGCCAGCTCACCTAAGGACAGGAACACTGAAGCTTTCTTT.

The rearrangement uses TRBV27 and TRBJ1-1; D uncertain. The V gene's germline CDR1 is MNHEY and CDR2 SMNVEV (reference sequence). The CDR3 loop spans 15 amino acids. Trimming left V 5 bases short and J 2 bases short, with 15 bases between. For the CDR3, the DNA is TGTGCCAGCAGTCTTGAGGGCCGAATTAACACTGAAGCTTTCTTT. This sequence encodes CASSLEGRINTEAFF.